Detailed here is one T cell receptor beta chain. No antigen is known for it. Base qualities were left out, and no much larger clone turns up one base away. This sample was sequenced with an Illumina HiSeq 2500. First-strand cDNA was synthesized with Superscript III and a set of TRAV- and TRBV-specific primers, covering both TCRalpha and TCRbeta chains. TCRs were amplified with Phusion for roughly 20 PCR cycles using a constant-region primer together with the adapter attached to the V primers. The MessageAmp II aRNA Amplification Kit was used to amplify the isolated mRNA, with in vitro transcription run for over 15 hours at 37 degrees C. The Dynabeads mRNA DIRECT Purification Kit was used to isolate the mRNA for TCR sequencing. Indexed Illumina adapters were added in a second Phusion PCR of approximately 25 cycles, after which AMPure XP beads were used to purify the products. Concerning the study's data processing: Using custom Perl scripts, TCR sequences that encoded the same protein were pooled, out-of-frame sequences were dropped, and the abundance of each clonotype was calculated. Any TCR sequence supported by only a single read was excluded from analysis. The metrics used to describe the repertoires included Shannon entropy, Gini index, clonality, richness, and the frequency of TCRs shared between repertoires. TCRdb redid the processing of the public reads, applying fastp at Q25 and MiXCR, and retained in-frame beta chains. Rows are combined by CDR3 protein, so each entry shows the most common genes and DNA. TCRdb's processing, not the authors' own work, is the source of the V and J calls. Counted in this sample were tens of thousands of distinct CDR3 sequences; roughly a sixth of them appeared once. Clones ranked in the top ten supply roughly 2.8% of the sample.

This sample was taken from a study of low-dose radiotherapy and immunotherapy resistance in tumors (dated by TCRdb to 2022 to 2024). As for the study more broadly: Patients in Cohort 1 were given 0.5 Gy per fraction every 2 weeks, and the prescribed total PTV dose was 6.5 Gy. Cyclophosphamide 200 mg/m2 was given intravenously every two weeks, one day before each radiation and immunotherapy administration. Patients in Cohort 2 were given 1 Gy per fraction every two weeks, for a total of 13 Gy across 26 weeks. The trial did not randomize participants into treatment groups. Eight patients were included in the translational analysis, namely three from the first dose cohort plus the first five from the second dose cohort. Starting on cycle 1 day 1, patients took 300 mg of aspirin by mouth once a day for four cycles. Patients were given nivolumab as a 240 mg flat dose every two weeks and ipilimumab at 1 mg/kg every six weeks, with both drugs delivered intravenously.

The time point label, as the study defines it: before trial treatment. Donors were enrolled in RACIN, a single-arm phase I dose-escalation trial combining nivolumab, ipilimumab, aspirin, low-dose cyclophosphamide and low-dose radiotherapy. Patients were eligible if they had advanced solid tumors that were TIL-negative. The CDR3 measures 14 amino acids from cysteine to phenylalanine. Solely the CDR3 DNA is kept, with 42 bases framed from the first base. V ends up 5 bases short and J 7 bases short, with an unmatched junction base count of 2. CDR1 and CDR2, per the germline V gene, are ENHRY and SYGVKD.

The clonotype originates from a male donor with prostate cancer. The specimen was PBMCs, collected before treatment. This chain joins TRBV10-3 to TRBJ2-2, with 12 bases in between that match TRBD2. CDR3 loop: CAISRTSGDGELFF. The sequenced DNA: TGTGCCATCAGTAGGACTAGCGGGGACGGGGAGCTGTTTTTT.